This T cell receptor beta chain was captured by sequencing in a study of blood T cell repertoires in COVID-19 (dated by TCRdb to 2020 to 2021). A note on the overall study: The collaborator samples originated in the United States, Italy and Spain and spanned the acute and convalescent phases of COVID-19. The material from the prospective study consisted of cDNA or gDNA derived from T cells, B-cell-depleted T cells, or PBMCs. The repertoires were made available in a free public database intended to serve as a resource for research on the immune response to SARS-CoV-2. Where HLA class I and class II types were available, the types were taken from metadata supplied by the sample provider, not from assay-based typing. The dataset comprised deeply sampled blood TCRbeta repertoires from subjects exposed to, actively infected with, or recovered from COVID-19. Samples were obtained from the ongoing ImmuneRACE study (first 160 participants) and from over 1,000 subjects provided by 6 global collaborators. Sample metadata almost always included a de-identified subject ID, COVID-19 status, age in years and sex.

TCRbeta CDR3 regions were amplified from genomic DNA using the immunoSEQ Assay, a bias-controlled multiplex PCR. In the source study's methods: The number of nucleated cells in each sample was estimated from the amplification of reference gene primers within the assay. To quantify the absolute abundance of each unique TCRbeta CDR3 rearrangement, sequence reads were collapsed and filtered. For each sample, productive Simpson clonality was calculated as the square root of Simpson's diversity index across productive rearrangements. TCRdb provides this immuneACCESS table in a form limited to in-frame rearrangements. Some clones are lacking; in checked studies, under half of them reflect an unresolved V gene, and why the rest are absent is not known. D and trimming come from the DNA, and the V and J calls and clone size come from that table. Counted in this sample were roughly 45,000 clones; under 90% of them appeared once. The ten largest make up approximately 2.5% of the sample.

In Seattle, one collaborating source enrolled patients while the infection was active and tracked those patients longitudinally over the course of disease. Collaborating institutions collected whole blood in K2EDTA tubes following their own protocols. Collaborator samples were shipped for TCRbeta analysis as frozen whole blood, isolated PBMCs, or DNA extracted from either sample type. General findings and caveats noted by the study authors: The quantity of clinical and demographic metadata differed by source and by participant and was supplied without curation.

From its cysteine to its phenylalanine, the CDR3 spans 17 amino acids. This entry keeps only the CDR3 DNA: 51 bases, framed from base 1. The junction carries 18 bases between V and J, which are trimmed by 0 bases and 5 bases respectively. The germline V gene yields SGHRS for CDR1 and YFSETQ for CDR2. Regarding this clone: Its antigen remains undetermined. Per-base qualities were not stored, and no clone one base away is much larger.

The sequence joins TRBV5-1 to TRBJ1-5; a confident D gene designation cannot be given. The TCR originated in a woman older than 75 with COVID-19, enrolled during active disease. Sample: peripheral blood. The nucleotides read TGCGCCAGCAGCTTGGGGACCTCGACGGGGTTGGATCAGCCCCAGCATTTT. This yields the protein CASSLGTSTGLDQPQHF.